A single sample is the source of the 8 T cell receptor beta chains below, sequenced in a study of cytomegalovirus exposure and HLA in healthy donors (dated by TCRdb to about 2017). Library construction relied on the immunoSEQ multiplex PCR assay. For the multiplex PCR, a mixture combining 60 forward primers for TCR Vbeta segments and 13 reverse primers for TCR Jbeta segments was used. The source is immuneACCESS, and TCRdb retained only in-frame sequences with V and J called. Part of the clones is not carried over; for the studies checked, unresolved V genes explain less than half of this, and the remainder is unexplained. Present in this sample are over 150,000 clones, 79% of which were seen just once. Clones ranked in the top ten supply roughly 2% of the sample. Sequenced: PBMCs. The receptors originated from a man aged 40-55 years in good health and CMV-seronegative.

Only a few counts were recorded for this clone. The rearrangement links TRBV7-9 to TRBJ1-1; the D is unclear. Germline CDR1 and CDR2: SEHNR and FQNEAQ (reference sequence). This CDR3 region has 12 residues. The V gene lost 2 bases and the J gene lost 5 bases, with 6 bases spanning the gap. CDR3 bases: TGTGCCAGCAGCTTACTCCAGACTGAAGCTTTCTTT. Translated, it gives CASSLLQTEAFF.

With respect to this clone: A junction end diverges from the germline sequence, so it may reflect a read error. The chain couples TRBV9 to TRBJ1-2, with D hard to call. The CDR3 is 15 amino acids. Germline V gene sequence: CDR1 SGDLS, CDR2 YYNGEE. CDR3 in DNA: TGTGCCAACAGCCTAAGCAGGCGCTCTAACTATGGCTACACCTTC. Amino acids: CANSLSRRSNYGYTF. The entire variable domain, with the rest obtained from reference TRBV9 and TRBJ1-2, is as follows: DSGVTQTPKHLITATGQRVTLRCSPRSGDLSVYWYQQSLDQGLQFLIQYYNGEERAKGNILERFSAQQFPDLHSELNLSSLELGDSALYFCANSLSRRSNYGYTFGSGTRLTVV.

The V call is TRBV28, the J call TRBJ2-6; D is uncertain. V was trimmed by 3 bases and J by 0 bases, leaving 6 bases between them. The CDR3 runs to 15 residues. The germline V gene encodes CDR1 MDHEN and CDR2 SYDVKM. The CDR3: CASSFSGSGANVLTF. As DNA, the CDR3 is TGTGCCAGCAGTTTCTCGGGCTCTGGGGCCAACGTCCTGACTTTC.

This clone was seen once. CDR3 DNA sequence: TGTGCCAGCTCACCAAAGCAGGGGAACACTGAAGCTTTCTTT. Translated: CASSPKQGNTEAFF. The chain recombines TRBV18 with TRBJ1-1; perhaps TRBD1 as D (5 bases). Trimming took off 2 bases at V and 1 base at J, with 8 bases between the two ends. Germline-derived CDR1 and CDR2 are KGHSH and LQKENI. The CDR3 covers 14 residues. The full variable domain, completed using reference TRBV18 and TRBJ1-1, is NAGVMQNPRHLVRRRGQEARLRCSPMKGHSHVYWYRQLPEEGLKFMVYLQKENIIDESGMPKERFSAEFPKEGPSILRIQQVVRGDSAAYFCASSPKQGNTEAFFGQGTRLTVV.

To note about this clone: An end of the junction differs from the germline gene, which may be a read error. The rearrangement uses TRBV15 and TRBJ2-4; 7 bases are a match to TRBD2. This CDR3 spans 18 amino acids. Per the germline V gene, CDR1 is LNHNV and CDR2 is YYDKDF (reference sequence). The CDR3 bases are TGTGCCACCAGCAGAGATAAGGGCTTCCGACTAGCCAAAAACAGTCAGTACTTC. It specifies CATSRDKGFRLAKNSQYF.

This chain uses TRBV20-1 with TRBJ1-2; TRBD1 agrees at 7 bases. The CDR3 is 11 residues long. The V gene's germline CDR1 is DFQATT and CDR2 SNEGSKA (reference sequence). With 1 base clipped from V and 8 bases from J, the junction kept 1 base outside the gene matches. CDR3 protein: CSARAGQGYTF. DNA for the CDR3: TGCAGTGCTAGAGCGGGACAGGGCTACACCTTC.

This sequence joins TRBV9 and TRBJ1-3, with 9 bases fitting TRBD1. The J segment lost 0 bases and the V segment lost 2 bases, leaving 3 bases of the junction unmatched. CDR3 size: 16 residues. The germline V gene encodes CDR1 SGDLS and CDR2 YYNGEE. Here the CDR3 reads CASSVGQGVSGNTIYF. CDR3 nucleotides: TGTGCCAGCAGCGTGGGACAGGGAGTCTCTGGAAACACCATATATTTT.

This clone was counted once. The gene calls are TRBV13 and TRBJ1-1, with 7 bases that match TRBD1. V shed 5 bases and J 0 bases; nucleotides not matched to a gene: 6. The CDR3 sequence is 15 residues long. Germline assignment: CDR1 PRHDT and CDR2 FYEKMQ (reference sequence). The CDR3 is CASSPKDRVNTEAFF. For the CDR3, the DNA is TGTGCCAGCAGCCCTAAAGACAGGGTGAACACTGAAGCTTTCTTT.